This T cell receptor (beta chain) emerged from a study of identifying expanded T cells in peripheral blood. Whole-study results and caveats: Differentially abundant clones: about 1.2 between replicates, just under 17 at 2 to 3 weeks, less than 20 at four. Clone count variance between roughly 2-week samples rose with total template count.

As for this clone: Its antigen remains unknown.

During the collection period, no donor immune events like infections were recorded. Using immunoSEQ multiplex PCR, the repertoire was profiled, and TCRdb retains in-frame clones only, with some absent. The sample includes about 130,000 clones, 75% to 90% seen only once; the top ten take less than 10%. This TCR was recovered from a person aged 18 to 70 in good health. Sequencing was performed on blood.

The CDR3: CSVTGGNNQPQHF. Written as DNA, the CDR3 is TGCAGCGTTACAGGGGGCAACAATCAGCCCCAGCATTTT. The chain couples TRBV29-1 to TRBJ1-5, with 9 bases identical to TRBD1. V shed 5 bases and J 3 bases; nucleotides not matched to a gene: 2. This CDR3 has 13 amino acids. Germline CDR1 and CDR2: SQVTM and ANQGSEA.